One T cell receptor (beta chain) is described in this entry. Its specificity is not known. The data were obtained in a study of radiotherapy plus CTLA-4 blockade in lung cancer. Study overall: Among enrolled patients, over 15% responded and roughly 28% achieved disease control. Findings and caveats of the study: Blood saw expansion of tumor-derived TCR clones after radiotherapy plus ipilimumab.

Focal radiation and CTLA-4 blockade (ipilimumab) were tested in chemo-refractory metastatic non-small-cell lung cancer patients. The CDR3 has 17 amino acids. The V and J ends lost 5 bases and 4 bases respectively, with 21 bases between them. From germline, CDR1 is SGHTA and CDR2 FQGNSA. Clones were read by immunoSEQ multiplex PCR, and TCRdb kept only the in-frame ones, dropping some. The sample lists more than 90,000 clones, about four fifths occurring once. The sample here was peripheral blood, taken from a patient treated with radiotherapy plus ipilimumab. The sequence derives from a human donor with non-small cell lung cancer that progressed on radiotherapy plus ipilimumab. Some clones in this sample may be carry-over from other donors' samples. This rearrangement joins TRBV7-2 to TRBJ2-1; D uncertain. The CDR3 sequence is CASSPGSRLVGYNEQFF. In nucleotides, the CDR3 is TGTGCCAGCAGCCCCGGGTCTAGGCTAGTAGGTTACAATGAGCAGTTCTTC.